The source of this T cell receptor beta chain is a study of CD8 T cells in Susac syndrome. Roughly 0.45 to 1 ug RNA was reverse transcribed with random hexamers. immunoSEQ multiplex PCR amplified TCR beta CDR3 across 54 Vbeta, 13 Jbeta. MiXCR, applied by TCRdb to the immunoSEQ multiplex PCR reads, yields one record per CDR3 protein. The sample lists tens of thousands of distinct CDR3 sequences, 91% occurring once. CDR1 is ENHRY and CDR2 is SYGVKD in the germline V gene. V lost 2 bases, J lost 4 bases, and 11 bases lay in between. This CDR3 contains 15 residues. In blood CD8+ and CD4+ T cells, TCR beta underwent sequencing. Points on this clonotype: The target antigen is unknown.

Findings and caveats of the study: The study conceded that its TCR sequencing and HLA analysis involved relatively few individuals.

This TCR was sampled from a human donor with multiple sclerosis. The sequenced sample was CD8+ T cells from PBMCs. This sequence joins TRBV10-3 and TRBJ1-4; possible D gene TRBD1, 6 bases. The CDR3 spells CAISEGQLNNEKLFF. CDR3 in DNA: TGTGCCATCAGTGAGGGACAGTTAAATAATGAAAAACTGTTTTTT.